A single sample gave rise to the 4 T cell receptor beta chains below, sequenced in a study of blood T cells in healthy people across ages. A J-beta primer mix and a sample-barcoded 5' primer were used in a second PCR of about 7 to 12 cycles. Using its own MiXCR run on the 5' RACE reads, TCRdb lists one record per CDR3 protein. The sample lists hundreds of thousands of distinct CDR3 sequences; 49% were seen once. Sequencing input: blood. The source is a woman aged 55-69 years in good health.

This clonotype was counted between two and nine times. This chain connects TRBV20-1 to TRBJ2-1; 8 bases are shared with TRBD1. V shed 3 bases and J 4 bases; nucleotides not matched to a gene: 5. CDR1 and CDR2 (germline): DFQATT, SNEGSKA (reference sequence). This CDR3 is 14 amino acids long. CDR3 sequence (DNA): TGCAGTGCTAGTGGACAGGGCGGTTACAATGAGCAGTTCTTC. Translating it yields CSASGQGGYNEQFF.

The chain is built from TRBV15 and TRBJ1-2; weak D call: TRBD1 (6 bases). Germline CDR1 and CDR2: LNHNV and YYDKDF (reference sequence). V lost 5 bases, J lost 7 bases, and 20 bases lay in between. The CDR3 consists of 15 residues. CDR3 sequence: CATSFPTAGAGGYTF. CDR3 DNA sequence: TGTGCCACCAGCTTCCCGACGGCGGGGGCGGGTGGCTACACCTTC.

The rearrangement joins TRBV24-1 to TRBJ1-5, with 7 nucleotides matching TRBD1. CDR1 is KGHDR and CDR2 is SFDVKD in the germline V gene. Trimming took 4 bases from V and 3 from J; bases not matched to a gene: 5. The CDR3 consists of 15 residues. As DNA, the CDR3 is TGTGCCACCAGTGAAAAGACAGGGAACAATCAGCCCCAGCATTTT. Amino acids: CATSEKTGNNQPQHF.

V usage is TRBV5-1 and J usage is TRBJ2-1; 9 nucleotides match TRBD2. The germline V gene has CDR1 SGHRS and CDR2 YFSETQ. This CDR3 is 14 amino acids long. The V segment lost 3 bases and the J segment 8 bases; nucleotides outside the gene matches: 6. CDR3 in amino acids: CASSYSGSADEQFF. DNA of the CDR3: TGCGCCAGCAGCTATAGCGGGAGCGCGGATGAGCAGTTCTTC.